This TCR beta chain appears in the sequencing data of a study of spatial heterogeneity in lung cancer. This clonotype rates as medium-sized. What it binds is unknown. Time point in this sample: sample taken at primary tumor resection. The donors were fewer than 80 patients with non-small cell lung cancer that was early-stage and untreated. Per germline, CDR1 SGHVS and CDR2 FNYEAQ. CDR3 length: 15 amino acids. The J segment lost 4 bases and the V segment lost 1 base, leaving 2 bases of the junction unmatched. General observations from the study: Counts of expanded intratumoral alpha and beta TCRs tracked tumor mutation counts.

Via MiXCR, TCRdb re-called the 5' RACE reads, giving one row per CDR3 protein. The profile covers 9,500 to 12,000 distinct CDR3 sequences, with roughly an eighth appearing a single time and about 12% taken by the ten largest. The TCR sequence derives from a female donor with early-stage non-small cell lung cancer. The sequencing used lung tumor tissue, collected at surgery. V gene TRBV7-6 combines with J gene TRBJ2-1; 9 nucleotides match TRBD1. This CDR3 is CASSLGQGGYNEQFF. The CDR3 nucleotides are TGTGCCAGCAGCTTAGGACAGGGGGGATACAATGAGCAGTTCTTC.